The 2 T cell receptor beta chains below come from one sample, sequenced in a study of T-cell memory formation after mild COVID-19. MiXCR, applied by TCRdb to the 5' RACE reads, yields one record per CDR3 protein. The sample comprises 470,000 or so distinct CDR3 sequences, around a quarter of which are singletons, and about 12% rests with the top ten. Source material: PBMCs or a T cell subset sorted from them (not recorded which). Every receptor here comes from an adult woman who had mild COVID-19 (a few samples of this study predate the infection). Cell type and time point are not known.

The chain combines TRBV19 with TRBJ2-2; D is possibly TRBD1 (6 bases). CDR3 length: 13 amino acids. V was cut by 11 bases and J by 3 bases, with 13 bases left in between. In germline, CDR1 is LNHDA, CDR2 SQIVND (reference sequence). For the CDR3, the DNA is TGTGCCTCCGGGACACCCTACACCGGGGAGCTGTTTTTT. Protein sequence: CASGTPYTGELFF.

V and J are TRBV11-2 and TRBJ2-3; weak D call: TRBD2 (5 bases). This CDR3 has 14 amino acids. The germline V gene has CDR1 SGHAT and CDR2 FQNNGV. With 5 bases removed from V and 6 bases from J, the gap between germline ends came to 15 bases. The CDR3 DNA reads TGTGCCAGCAGCCATGGGTATGGACTGGATACGCAGTATTTT. Protein: CASSHGYGLDTQYF.